One and the same sample provided the 14 T cell receptor beta chains below, sequenced in a study of regulatory T cells in long-lasting Graves disease. Time point of the sample: persistent/refractory GD, antithyroid drugs over 5 years with positive TRAb. PBMC-extracted RNA yielded the TCR library. Sequencing libraries for TCR beta were prepared with iRepertoire HTBI primers and Arm-PCR of CDR3 regions. TCRdb ran MiXCR on the multiplex PCR reads and lists one entry per CDR3 protein. The sample consists of fewer than 600,000 distinct CDR3 sequences, roughly 22% of them appearing once. The specimen was peripheral blood mononuclear cells (PBMCs), collected when the disease was refractory, from a patient treated with antithyroid drugs. These receptors came from a female donor with Graves disease.

In its sample, this clonotype was seen many times. The J gene is TRBJ2-7, the V gene TRBV6-5; no clear D. Germline V gene sequence: CDR1 MNHEY, CDR2 SVGAGI. V was clipped by 0 bases and J by 6 bases, with 15 bases between them. The CDR3 runs to 15 residues. The CDR3 spells CASSYSTAVSGEQYF. The CDR3, as DNA: TGTGCCAGCAGTTACTCGACGGCAGTCTCGGGCGAGCAGTACTTC.

The V gene is TRBV20-1, the J gene TRBJ2-7; TRBD2 agrees at 8 bases. The V gene's germline CDR1 is DFQATT and CDR2 SNEGSKA (reference sequence). Trimming took 0 bases from V and 2 from J; bases not matched to a gene: 6. This CDR3 is 15 amino acids long. Here the CDR3 DNA reads TGCAGTGCTAGAGAGCTAGCGGGTGATACCTACGAGCAGTACTTC. This encodes CSARELAGDTYEQYF.

This clonotype has only one observation. The rearrangement joins TRBV5-6 to TRBJ2-7, with D unresolved. The V end lost 0 bases, the J end lost 5 bases, and 6 bases lay between the germline ends. There are 12 residues in the CDR3. The germline V gene encodes CDR1 SGHDT and CDR2 YYEEEE. CDR3 in DNA: TGTGCCAGCAGCTTGGGGACCGACGAGCAGTACTTC. Protein sequence: CASSLGTDEQYF.

This clonotype was counted ten times or more. The chain recombines TRBV28 with TRBJ1-3; no definite D call. This CDR3 spans 16 amino acids. Germline CDR1 reads MDHEN; CDR2 reads SYDVKM. The germline V and J ends were trimmed by 3 bases and 0 bases, with 12 bases remaining between them. CDR3 loop: CASSLAGPGSGNTIYF. The CDR3 region has the DNA TGTGCCAGCAGTTTGGCTGGGCCGGGCTCTGGAAACACCATATATTTT.

This clonotype has just a few counts. The V and J genes are TRBV29-1 and TRBJ2-7; D may correspond to TRBD1 or TRBD2 (5 bases each). The CDR3 contains 14 residues. V was shortened by 3 bases and J by 7 bases, with 19 bases between the two germline ends. Germline V gives CDR1 SQVTM, CDR2 ANQGSEA. DNA for the CDR3: TGCAGCGTTGACCGCACAGGAGGTACGGGGGAGCAGTACTTC. This translates into CSVDRTGGTGEQYF.

This clonotype turned up a few times. This chain connects TRBV20-1 to TRBJ1-1; a weak D match, TRBD1 (5 bases). CDR1 and CDR2 (germline): DFQATT, SNEGSKA (reference sequence). This CDR3 contains 13 residues. The V end was cut by 2 bases, the J end by 3 bases, with 10 bases between. CDR3 residues: CSARRWGDTEAFF. As DNA, the CDR3 is TGCAGTGCTAGACGGTGGGGGGACACTGAAGCTTTCTTT.

This clonotype was recorded at least ten times. The chain joins TRBV12-3 or TRBV12-4 to TRBJ1-4; D unclear. V was shortened by 3 bases and J by 2 bases, with 10 bases between the two germline ends. The CDR3 is 15 residues long. The CDR3 region is CASSLVVFTNEKLFF. The CDR3 DNA is TGTGCCAGCAGTTTGGTGGTTTTTACTAATGAAAAACTGTTTTTT.

The gene calls are TRBV6-5 and TRBJ2-2; 13 bases map to TRBD2. V lost 0 bases to trimming and J lost 2 bases; unmatched junction nucleotides: 6. The CDR3 is 19 amino acids. From germline, CDR1 is MNHEY and CDR2 SVGAGI. CDR3 residues: CASSYSRTSGGYNTGELFF. CDR3 nucleotides: TGTGCCAGCAGTTACTCTCGGACTAGCGGGGGATATAACACCGGGGAGCTGTTTTTT.

The table lists this clonotype with many counts. CDR3 sequence (DNA): TGTGCCAGCAGCCTGGTTCGGGTAGTGAGCTCCTACGAGCAGTACTTC. Its protein is CASSLVRVVSSYEQYF. The V and J genes are TRBV28 and TRBJ2-7, with D hard to call. Germline CDR1 reads MDHEN; CDR2 reads SYDVKM. V was trimmed by 6 bases and J by 0 bases, leaving 18 bases between them. CDR3 length: 16 amino acids.

Here the CDR3 DNA reads TGTGCCGGATACAATAACTATGGCTACACCTTC. Translation: CAGYNNYGYTF. J is TRBJ1-2 and V is TRBV2; D remains ambiguous. There are 11 residues in the CDR3. V lost 11 bases to trimming and J lost 1 base, with 8 bases between them. Germline assignment: CDR1 SNHLY and CDR2 FYNNEI.

This clonotype was counted many times. The chain carries TRBV20-1 and TRBJ2-5, with 9 nucleotides matching TRBD2. The J segment lost 5 bases and the V segment lost 3 bases, leaving 13 bases of the junction unmatched. CDR1 and CDR2 from the germline V gene are DFQATT and SNEGSKA (reference sequence). CDR3 length: 16 residues. CDR3 nucleotide sequence: TGCAGTGCTAGTGGAAAGTCTAGCGGGGAAAGGGAGACCCAGTACTTC. Amino acid sequence: CSASGKSSGERETQYF.

This chain connects TRBV20-1 to TRBJ2-7; D tentatively fits TRBD1 or TRBD2 (5 bases each). Trimming left V 3 bases short and J 0 bases short, with 12 bases between. Germline loops: CDR1 DFQATT, CDR2 SNEGSKA (reference sequence). The CDR3 is 14 residues long. The CDR3 sequence is CSARTRGVSYEQYF. The CDR3, as DNA: TGCAGTGCTAGGACCCGAGGGGTCTCCTACGAGCAGTACTTC.

Many counts were recorded for this clonotype. This rearrangement joins TRBV20-1 to TRBJ2-5; possibly TRBD1 for D (5 bases). This CDR3 has 13 amino acids. V was trimmed by 1 base and J by 2 bases, leaving 8 bases between them. The germline CDR1 and CDR2 sequences are DFQATT and SNEGSKA (reference sequence). The CDR3 loop is CSARATEQETQYF. The CDR3 nucleotides read TGCAGTGCTAGAGCGACAGAGCAAGAGACCCAGTACTTC.

This clonotype was detected many times. The chain joins TRBV29-1 to TRBJ1-2; D is ambiguous. Germline V gene data show CDR1 as SQVTM and CDR2 as ANQGSEA. V lost 7 bases and J 3 bases, leaving 12 bases between the germline ends. The CDR3 extends over 12 amino acids. The CDR3 is CSAARDDYGYTF. DNA for the CDR3: TGCAGCGCCGCGAGGGATGACTATGGCTACACCTTC.